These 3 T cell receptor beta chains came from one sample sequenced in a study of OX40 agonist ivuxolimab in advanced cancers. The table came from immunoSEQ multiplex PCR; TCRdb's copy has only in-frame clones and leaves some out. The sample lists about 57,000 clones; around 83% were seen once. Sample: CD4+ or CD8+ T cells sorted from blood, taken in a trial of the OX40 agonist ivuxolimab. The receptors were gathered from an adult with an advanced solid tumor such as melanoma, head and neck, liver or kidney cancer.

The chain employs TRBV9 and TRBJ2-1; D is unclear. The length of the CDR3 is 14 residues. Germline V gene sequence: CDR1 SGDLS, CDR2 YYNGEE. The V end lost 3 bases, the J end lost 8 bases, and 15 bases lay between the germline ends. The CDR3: CASSDSLLWDEQFF. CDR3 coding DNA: TGTGCCAGCAGCGACAGCCTTCTCTGGGATGAGCAGTTCTTC.

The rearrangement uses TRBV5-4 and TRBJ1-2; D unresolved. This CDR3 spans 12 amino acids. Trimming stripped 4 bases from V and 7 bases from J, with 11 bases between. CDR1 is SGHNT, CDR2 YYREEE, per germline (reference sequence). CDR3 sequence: CASSLDYRGYTF. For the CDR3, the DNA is TGTGCCAGCAGCCTGGACTACCGTGGCTACACCTTC.

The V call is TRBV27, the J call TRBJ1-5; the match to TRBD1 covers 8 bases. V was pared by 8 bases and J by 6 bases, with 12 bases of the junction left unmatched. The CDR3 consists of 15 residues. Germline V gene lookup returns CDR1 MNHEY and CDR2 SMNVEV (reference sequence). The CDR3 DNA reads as TGTGCCAGCCGAACCGGGACAGGAGAGATTCAGCCCCAGCATTTT. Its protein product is CASRTGTGEIQPQHF.